The 23 T cell receptor beta chains below were found in one sample sequenced in a study of regulatory T cells. Study findings and constraints: Hydrophobic residues at CDR3 positions 6 and 7 were enriched in conventional CD4+ T cells of CD3G-deficient patients.

No antigen is known for these receptors. Primers: 52 TRBV forward and 13 TRBJ reverse. TCRdb's copy holds only in-frame clones and misses some; the assay was immunoSEQ multiplex PCR. Seen here are tens of thousands of clones, roughly 92% observed once, and the top ten hold about 0.99%. The sample was conventional CD4+ T cells sorted from blood. Receptors were obtained from a child aged 2 to 10 with CD3G deficiency.

The chain carries TRBV11-3 and TRBJ2-1; tentatively, D is TRBD2 (6 bases). Germline CDR1 SGHNT, CDR2 YENEEA. V dropped 4 bases and J dropped 9 bases, with 13 bases sitting between them. There are 13 residues in the CDR3. CDR3 sequence reads: CASSSRVGGEQFF. The CDR3 region has the DNA TGTGCCAGCAGCTCCCGGGTGGGAGGTGAGCAGTTCTTC.

The V call is TRBV5-1, the J call TRBJ2-3, with 15 nucleotides matching TRBD2. The CDR3 consists of 16 residues. From germline, CDR1 is SGHRS and CDR2 YFSETQ. Trimming took 4 bases from V and 7 from J; bases not matched to a gene: 7. The CDR3 sequence: CASSLGLAGGKYTQYF. In DNA form, the CDR3 reads TGCGCCAGCAGCCTGGGACTAGCGGGAGGAAAATATACGCAGTATTTT.

The chain uses TRBV5-1 and TRBJ2-7; TRBD1 matches 9 bases. The CDR3 spans 15 residues. CDR1 is SGHRS, CDR2 YFSETQ, per germline. V lost 2 bases and J lost 5; bases outside the gene matches: 8. The CDR3 sequence is CASSLTGQGINEQYF. The CDR3 coding sequence is TGCGCCAGCAGCTTAACGGGACAGGGCATCAACGAGCAGTACTTC.

The chain combines TRBV7-8 with TRBJ2-5, with D hard to call. Germline V gene data show CDR1 as SGHVS and CDR2 as FQNEAQ. This CDR3 contains 15 residues. V was clipped by 5 bases and J by 1 base, with 14 bases between them. CDR3 DNA: TGTGCCAGCAGCCAGCTCGTCGGGTTCCAAGAGACCCAGTACTTC. It encodes CASSQLVGFQETQYF.

This clone appeared once. The chain joins TRBV10-3 to TRBJ2-7; 9 positions match TRBD2. CDR3 length: 15 residues. V lost 1 base, J lost 4 bases, and 5 bases stayed unmatched. The germline gives CDR1 ENHRY, CDR2 SYGVKD. This CDR3 is CAISEWGTSRYEQYF. The CDR3 DNA follows: TGTGCCATCAGTGAGTGGGGGACTAGCAGGTACGAGCAGTACTTC.

Only one count was recorded for this clone. The chain employs TRBV5-1 and TRBJ2-3; D ambiguous. Trimming removed 0 bases at V and 4 bases at J, with 18 bases between. The length of the CDR3 is 17 residues. The germline gives CDR1 SGHRS, CDR2 YFSETQ. In DNA form, the CDR3 reads TGCGCCAGCAGCTTGGGCCAAGTAGGCGCTACCGCAGATACGCAGTATTTT. It codes for CASSLGQVGATADTQYF. Based on the CDR3 plus reference TRBV5-1 and TRBJ2-3, the full variable domain is KAGVTQTPRYLIKTRGQQVTLSCSPISGHRSVSWYQQTPGQGLQFLFEYFSETQRNKGNFPGRFSGRQFSNSRSEMNVSTLELGDSALYLCASSLGQVGATADTQYFGPGTRLTVL.

The CDR3 loop is CATQGQSYEQYF. CDR3 nucleotides: TGTGCCACCCAGGGACAGTCCTACGAGCAGTACTTC. The chain carries TRBV10-3 and TRBJ2-7, with 7 bases lining up with TRBD1. CDR1 is ENHRY, CDR2 SYGVKD, per germline. Trimming at V came to 10 bases and at J to 1 base, leaving 4 bases not matched to a gene. The CDR3 runs 12 residues.

This clone is a singleton in its sample. This chain joins TRBV28 and TRBJ2-7; 9 bases line up with TRBD1. V trimming: 1 base; J trimming: 1 base; junction bases outside the gene matches: 5. CDR3 length: 16 amino acids. Germline loops: CDR1 MDHEN, CDR2 SYDVKM. CDR3 DNA sequence: TGTGCCAGCAGTTTATCACAGGGGGCCGGTTCCTACGAGCAGTACTTC. Protein: CASSLSQGAGSYEQYF.

The chain recombines TRBV6-6 with TRBJ2-1, with D hard to call. V shed 1 base and J shed 2 bases, with 6 bases lying between them. The CDR3 has 14 residues. From germline, CDR1 is MNHNY and CDR2 SVGAGI (reference sequence). The CDR3 region is CASSYLGTYNEQFF. The CDR3 nucleotides are TGTGCCAGCAGTTACTTGGGTACCTACAATGAGCAGTTCTTC.

The rearrangement joins TRBV27 to TRBJ1-2, with D perhaps matching TRBD1 (6 bases). The CDR3 has 13 amino acids. V was trimmed by 4 bases and J by 6 bases, leaving 12 bases between them. The germline V gene encodes CDR1 MNHEY and CDR2 SMNVEV (reference sequence). CDR3 sequence (DNA): TGTGCCAGCAGTTCCACAGGGCAGGATGGCTACACCTTC. Its translation is CASSSTGQDGYTF.

The chain recombines TRBV28 with TRBJ2-3, with no clear D. V lost 5 bases and J 6 bases, leaving 12 bases between the germline ends. CDR3 length equals 13 residues. Germline-derived CDR1 and CDR2 are MDHEN and SYDVKM. Here the CDR3 DNA reads TGTGCCAGCAGTAAAACTCTAGTGGATACGCAGTATTTT. Translating it yields CASSKTLVDTQYF.

The rearrangement uses TRBV28 and TRBJ1-5, with D uncertain. The V gene lost 3 bases and the J gene lost 4 bases, with 10 bases spanning the gap. The CDR3 totals 14 residues. Germline V gives CDR1 MDHEN, CDR2 SYDVKM. CDR3 sequence reads: CASSLGVGNQPQHF. CDR3 bases: TGTGCCAGCAGTTTGGGTGTGGGGAATCAGCCCCAGCATTTT.

This clone was counted a single time. This rearrangement joins TRBV2 to TRBJ1-2; 7 nucleotides align to TRBD1. This CDR3 spans 14 amino acids. Germline CDR1 SNHLY, CDR2 FYNNEI. V lost 7 bases and J lost 6; bases outside the gene matches: 11. The CDR3 loop reads CASNDWTGGHGYTF. The CDR3, as DNA: TGTGCCAGCAACGATTGGACAGGTGGACATGGCTACACCTTC.

V usage is TRBV11-2 and J usage is TRBJ2-5; 10 nucleotides match TRBD1. The CDR3 covers 15 residues. J gave up 7 bases and V 0 bases, and 5 bases lay outside the gene matches. Germline assignment: CDR1 SGHAT and CDR2 FQNNGV. The DNA for the CDR3 is TGTGCCAGCAGCTTAGATCGGACAGGGGGTGGGACCCAGTACTTC. Translation: CASSLDRTGGGTQYF.

The chain uses TRBV10-3 and TRBJ2-7; the match to TRBD1 covers 9 bases. CDR1 ENHRY and CDR2 SYGVKD come from the germline V gene. The V gene end was trimmed by 6 bases and the J gene end by 7 bases; junction bases not matched to a gene: 7. The CDR3 has 13 residues. CDR3 DNA: TGTGCCATCAGACCACAGGGGGCGGCGGAGCAGTACTTC. Translating gives CAIRPQGAAEQYF.

This chain joins TRBV28 and TRBJ2-1, with 8 bases fitting TRBD2. The V and J ends lost 5 bases and 9 bases, in that order; junction bases with no gene match: 12. This CDR3 is built from 15 residues. From germline, CDR1 is MDHEN and CDR2 SYDVKM. CDR3 region: CASSPRVAGMSEQFF. The CDR3 DNA follows: TGTGCCAGCAGTCCTCGGGTAGCGGGAATGAGTGAGCAGTTCTTC.

In its sample, this clone was seen a few times. This chain uses TRBV28 with TRBJ1-5; TRBD1 matches at 7 bases. V lost 2 bases and J lost 7; bases outside the gene matches: 2. Germline V gene lookup returns CDR1 MDHEN and CDR2 SYDVKM. The CDR3 is made up of 13 amino acids. The CDR3 loop is CASSLEGQQPQHF. Written as DNA, the CDR3 is TGTGCCAGCAGTTTAGAGGGACAGCAGCCCCAGCATTTT.

This clone has a single count. The genes are TRBV7-2 and TRBJ2-1; the match to TRBD2 covers 7 bases. The CDR3 length is 14 residues. The ends lost 1 base at V and 9 bases at J; junction bases unmatched: 6. CDR1 and CDR2 (germline): SGHTA, FQGNSA. Written as DNA, the CDR3 is TGTGCCAGCAGCTTAGTCGGGAGGCTTGGTGAGCAGTTCTTC. It codes for CASSLVGRLGEQFF.

This clone was recorded only once. The chain has TRBV28 and TRBJ2-7, with TRBD2 as a possible D gene (7 bases). The CDR3 sequence is 13 residues long. With 5 bases removed from V and 4 bases from J, the gap between germline ends came to 12 bases. Per the germline V gene, CDR1 is MDHEN and CDR2 is SYDVKM. CDR3 region: CASSPGGLYEQYF. CDR3 nucleotides: TGTGCCAGCAGTCCGGGGGGCCTTTACGAGCAGTACTTC.

The chain employs TRBV11-2 and TRBJ2-3, with D perhaps matching TRBD2 (6 bases). CDR1 is SGHAT, CDR2 FQNNGV, per germline. The CDR3 is 15 amino acids. V was shortened by 3 bases and J by 2 bases, with 12 bases between the two germline ends. CDR3 DNA sequence: TGTGCCAGCAGCTTTGGGACTCTTTACACAGATACGCAGTATTTT. Encoded protein: CASSFGTLYTDTQYF. Full variable domain (rest looked up from reference TRBV11-2 and TRBJ2-3): EAGVAQSPRYKIIEKRQSVAFWCNPISGHATLYWYQQILGQGPKLLIQFQNNGVVDDSQLPKDRFSAERLKGVDSTLKIQPAKLEDSAVYLCASSFGTLYTDTQYFGPGTRLTVL.

The J gene is TRBJ2-4, the V gene TRBV6-6; D is unresolved. Germline V CDR1 and CDR2: MNHNY, SVGAGI (reference sequence). V was cut by 5 bases and J by 7 bases, with 12 bases left in between. The CDR3 totals 13 residues. The CDR3 here is CASSAKEGNIQYF. CDR3 coding DNA: TGTGCCAGCAGTGCAAAAGAAGGGAACATTCAGTACTTC.

The table lists this clone with a count of one. The chain joins TRBV28 to TRBJ1-4; D is possibly TRBD1 (5 bases). CDR3 length equals 15 residues. V was shortened by 6 bases and J by 2 bases, with 13 bases between the two germline ends. Germline V gene sequence: CDR1 MDHEN, CDR2 SYDVKM. The CDR3 DNA follows: TGTGCCAGCAGGACAGACGCGAACACTAATGAAAAACTGTTTTTT. This encodes CASRTDANTNEKLFF.

This chain uses TRBV20-1 with TRBJ1-2; 8 bases are shared with TRBD1. Unmatched junction bases numbered 3, after V lost 5 bases and J lost 7 bases. In germline, CDR1 is DFQATT, CDR2 SNEGSKA (reference sequence). The CDR3 is 11 residues long. The CDR3 region is CSALDRVGYTF. In DNA, the CDR3 is TGCAGTGCTTTGGACAGGGTTGGCTACACCTTC.